A selection of T cell receptor beta chains follows, all from one sample in a study of T cells after yellow fever vaccination. TCRdb re-called the 5' RACE reads with MiXCR, one entry per CDR3 protein. The table has about 300,000 distinct CDR3 sequences, roughly 4.3% seen once. The sequencing here drew on PBMCs, taken 5 days after the yellow fever booster vaccination. The receptors derive from a man aged 18 to 30 who received the YFV17D yellow fever vaccine. Each CDR3 is given with its conserved first and last residue. A D gene is named only where the DNA matches it firmly. The size entry is marked missing in some rows and otherwise reads once, few, many or a size class.

V gene	J gene	clone size	D gene	CDR3 DNA	CDR3 protein
TRBV7-8	TRBJ2-2	many	TRBD2	TGTGCCAGCAGCTTAGCGCGGCGTAGCGGGGGCGCGAACACCGGGGAGCTGTTTTTT	CASSLARRSGGANTGELFF
TRBV4-1	TRBJ1-2	many	.	TGCGCCAGCAGCCAGGGGGGTTCCTATGGCTACACCTTC	CASSQGGSYGYTF
TRBV5-4	TRBJ2-1	few	TRBD2	TGTGCCAGCAGCCCGAGGAGACTAGCGGGGGGGCTTGTTAATGAGCAGTTCTTC	CASSPRRLAGGLVNEQFF
TRBV7-8	TRBJ2-7	few	.	TGTGCCAGCAGCTTAGTGGGACTCCATGGTTACGAGCAGTACTTC	CASSLVGLHGYEQYF
TRBV7-2	TRBJ2-7	.	.	TGTGCCAGCAGCCGATGGACGGATCGGGAGGAGCAGTACTTC	CASSRWTDREEQYF
TRBV10-3	TRBJ1-1	many	.	TGTGCCGCCTTAGATGACGGTTGGGGCACTGAAGCTTTCTTT	CAALDDGWGTEAFF
TRBV6-5	TRBJ1-1	.	.	TGTGCCAGCAGTGGCCATCAGGTGAACACTGAAGCTTTCTTT	CASSGHQVNTEAFF
TRBV20-1	TRBJ1-5	few	.	TGCAGTGCTGGCGACAGTAATCGCAATCAGCCCCAGCATTTT	CSAGDSNRNQPQHF
TRBV2	TRBJ2-5	many	.	TGTGCCAGCAGTGGACAGCAAGAGACCCAGTACTTC	CASSGQQETQYF
TRBV6-2/TRBV6-3	TRBJ1-5	.	.	TGTGCCAGCAGTTACTCGTTTCGACAGCCCCAGCATTTT	CASSYSFRQPQHF
TRBV12-3/TRBV12-4	TRBJ2-3	.	TRBD2	TGTGCCAGCAGTCGACTAGCGGGGGGGCACACAGATACGCAGTATTTT	CASSRLAGGHTDTQYF